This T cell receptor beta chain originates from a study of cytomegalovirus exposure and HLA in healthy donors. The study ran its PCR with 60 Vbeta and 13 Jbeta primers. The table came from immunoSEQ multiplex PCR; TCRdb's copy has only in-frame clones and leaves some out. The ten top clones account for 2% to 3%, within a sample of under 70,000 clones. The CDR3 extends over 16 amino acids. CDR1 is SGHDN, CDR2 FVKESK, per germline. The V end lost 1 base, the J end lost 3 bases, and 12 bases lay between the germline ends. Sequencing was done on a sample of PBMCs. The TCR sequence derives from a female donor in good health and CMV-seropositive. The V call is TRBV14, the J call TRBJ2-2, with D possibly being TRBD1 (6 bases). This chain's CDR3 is CASSQGRAGDTGELFF. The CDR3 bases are TGTGCCAGCAGCCAAGGGCGCGCAGGGGACACCGGGGAGCTGTTTTTT.